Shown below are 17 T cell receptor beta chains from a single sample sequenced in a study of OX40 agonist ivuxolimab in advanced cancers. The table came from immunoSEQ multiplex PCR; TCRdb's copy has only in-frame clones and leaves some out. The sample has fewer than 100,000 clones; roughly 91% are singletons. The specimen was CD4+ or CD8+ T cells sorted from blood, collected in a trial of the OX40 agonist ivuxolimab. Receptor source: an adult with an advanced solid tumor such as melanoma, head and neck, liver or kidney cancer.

The CDR3 reads CASRKTGTSYEQYF. Written as DNA, the CDR3 is TGTGCCAGCAGAAAAACCGGGACAAGCTACGAGCAGTACTTC. The chain carries TRBV28 and TRBJ2-7, with a tentative D call TRBD1 (6 bases). CDR3 size: 14 residues. The germline gives CDR1 MDHEN, CDR2 SYDVKM. Trimming stripped 6 bases from V and 3 bases from J, with 15 bases between.

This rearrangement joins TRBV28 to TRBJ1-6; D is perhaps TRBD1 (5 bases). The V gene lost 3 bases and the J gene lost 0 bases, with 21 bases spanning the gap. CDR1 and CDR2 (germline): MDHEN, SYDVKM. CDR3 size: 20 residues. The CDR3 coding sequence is TGTGCCAGCAGTTTTATGGCCCTTCGGGACTCGAGCTCCTATAATTCACCCCTCCACTTT. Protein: CASSFMALRDSSSYNSPLHF.

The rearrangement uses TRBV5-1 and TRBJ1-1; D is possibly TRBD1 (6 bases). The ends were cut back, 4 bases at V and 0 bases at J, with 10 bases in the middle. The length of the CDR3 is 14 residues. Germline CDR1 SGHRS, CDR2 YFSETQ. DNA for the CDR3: TGCGCCAGCAGCCCGGACAGTGTGAACACTGAAGCTTTCTTT. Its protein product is CASSPDSVNTEAFF.

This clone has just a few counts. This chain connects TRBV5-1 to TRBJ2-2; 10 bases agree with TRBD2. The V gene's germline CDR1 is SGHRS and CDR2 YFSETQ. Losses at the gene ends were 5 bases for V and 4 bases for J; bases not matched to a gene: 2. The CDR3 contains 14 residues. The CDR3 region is CASRKREGTGELFF. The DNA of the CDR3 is TGCGCCAGCAGGAAGCGGGAGGGCACCGGGGAGCTGTTTTTT.

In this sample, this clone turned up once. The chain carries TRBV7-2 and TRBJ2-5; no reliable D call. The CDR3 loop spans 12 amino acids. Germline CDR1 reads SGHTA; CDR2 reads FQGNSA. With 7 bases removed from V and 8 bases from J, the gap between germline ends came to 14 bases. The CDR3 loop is CASTDLERTQYF. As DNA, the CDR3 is TGTGCCAGCACCGACCTCGAAAGAACCCAGTACTTC.

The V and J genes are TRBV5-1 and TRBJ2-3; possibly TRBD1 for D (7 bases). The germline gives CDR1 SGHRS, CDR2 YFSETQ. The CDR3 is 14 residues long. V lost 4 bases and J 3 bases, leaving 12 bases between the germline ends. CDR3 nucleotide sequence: TGCGCCAGCAGCCGGGGGACAGCAACAGATACGCAGTATTTT. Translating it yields CASSRGTATDTQYF.

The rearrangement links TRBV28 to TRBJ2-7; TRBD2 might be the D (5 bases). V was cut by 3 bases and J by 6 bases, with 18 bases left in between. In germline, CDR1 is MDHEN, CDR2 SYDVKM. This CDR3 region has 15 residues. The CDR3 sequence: CASSLSGPGKFEQYF. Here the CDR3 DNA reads TGTGCCAGCAGTTTGAGCGGACCGGGAAAATTCGAGCAGTACTTC.

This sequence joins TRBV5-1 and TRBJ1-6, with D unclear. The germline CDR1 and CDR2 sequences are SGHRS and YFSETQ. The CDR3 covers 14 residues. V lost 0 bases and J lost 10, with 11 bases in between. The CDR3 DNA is TGCGCCAGCAGCTTGGAAGGAGGTGGCTCACCCCTCCACTTT. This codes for CASSLEGGGSPLHF.

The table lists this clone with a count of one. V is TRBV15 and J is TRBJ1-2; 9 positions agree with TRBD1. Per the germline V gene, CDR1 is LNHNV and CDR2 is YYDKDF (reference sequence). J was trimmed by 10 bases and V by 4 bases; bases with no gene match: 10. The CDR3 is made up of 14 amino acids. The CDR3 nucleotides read TGTGCCACCAGCAATAAAAGGACAGGGGTTGACTACACCTTC. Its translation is CATSNKRTGVDYTF.

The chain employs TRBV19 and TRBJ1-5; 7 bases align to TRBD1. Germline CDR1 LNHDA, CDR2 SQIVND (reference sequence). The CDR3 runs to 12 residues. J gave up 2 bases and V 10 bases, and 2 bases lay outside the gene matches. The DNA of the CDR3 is TGTGCCACTGGGACAGGCAATCAGCCCCAGCATTTT. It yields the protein CATGTGNQPQHF.

The CDR3 loop reads CSVGPGANVLTF. CDR3 nucleotide sequence: TGCAGCGTTGGCCCCGGGGCCAACGTCCTGACTTTC. The V gene is TRBV29-1, the J gene TRBJ2-6, with D uncertain. The CDR3 runs to 12 residues. Trimming shortened V by 4 bases and J by 4 bases, and 5 bases separated the two germline ends. Germline V gene lookup returns CDR1 SQVTM and CDR2 ANQGSEA.

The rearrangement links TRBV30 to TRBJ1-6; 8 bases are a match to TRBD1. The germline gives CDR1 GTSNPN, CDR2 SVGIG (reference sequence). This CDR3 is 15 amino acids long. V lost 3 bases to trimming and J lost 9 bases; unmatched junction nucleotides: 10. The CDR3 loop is CAWRGRRQGASPLHF. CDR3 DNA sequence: TGTGCCTGGAGGGGAAGGAGGCAGGGGGCTTCACCCCTCCACTTT.

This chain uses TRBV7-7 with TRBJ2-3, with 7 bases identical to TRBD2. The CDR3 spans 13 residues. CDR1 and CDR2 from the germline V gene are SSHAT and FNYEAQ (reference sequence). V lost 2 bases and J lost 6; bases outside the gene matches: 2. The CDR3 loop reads CASSLLAADTQYF. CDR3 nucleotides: TGTGCCAGCAGCTTACTAGCGGCCGATACGCAGTATTTT. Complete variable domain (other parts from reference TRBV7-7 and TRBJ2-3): GAGVSQSPRYKVTKRGQDVTLRCDPISSHATLYWYQQALGQGPEFLTYFNYEAQPDKSGLPSDRFSAERPEGSISTLTIQRTEQRDSAMYRCASSLLAADTQYFGPGTRLTVL.

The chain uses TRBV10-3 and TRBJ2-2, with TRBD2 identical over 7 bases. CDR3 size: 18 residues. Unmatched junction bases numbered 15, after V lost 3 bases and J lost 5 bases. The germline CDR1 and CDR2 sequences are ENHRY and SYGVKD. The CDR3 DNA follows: TGTGCCATCAGTGATGCAGTTTCCGGGCTCGGGGGGACCGGGGAGCTGTTTTTT. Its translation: CAISDAVSGLGGTGELFF.

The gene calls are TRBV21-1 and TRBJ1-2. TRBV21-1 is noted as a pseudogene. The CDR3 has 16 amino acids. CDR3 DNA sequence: TGTGCCAGCAGCCAATGCGGTCGGGTTCCTTTCTACGGCTACACCTTC. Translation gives CASSQCGRVPFYGYTF.

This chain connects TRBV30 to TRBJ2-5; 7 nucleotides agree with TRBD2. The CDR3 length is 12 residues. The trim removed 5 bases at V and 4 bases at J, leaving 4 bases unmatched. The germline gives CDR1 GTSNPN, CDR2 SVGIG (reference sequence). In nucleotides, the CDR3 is TGTGCCTGGGGGGGAGGGACAGAGACCCAGTACTTC. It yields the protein CAWGGGTETQYF.

CDR3 DNA sequence: TGTGCCAGCAGCTTAAGGAGGACAGGGGGCTTTCTGTTCTTC. Protein product: CASSLRRTGGFLFF. This chain joins TRBV7-2 and TRBJ2-1; 11 bases agree with TRBD1. The ends lost 2 bases at V and 15 bases at J; junction bases unmatched: 9. The CDR3 extends over 14 amino acids. Germline CDR1 is SGHTA and CDR2 is FQGNSA.